This TCR beta chain appears in the sequencing data of a study of low-dose radiotherapy and immunotherapy resistance in tumors. Time point: after trial treatment. As to treatment: LDRT plus nivolumab, ipilimumab, low-dose cyclophosphamide and aspirin (RACIN trial). TRAV and TRBV primers primed cDNA for both TCRalpha and TCRbeta. For amplifying TCRs, the PCR ran for about 20 cycles with Phusion, which was used together with a constant-region primer and the adapter on the V primers. TCRdb itself ran the reads through MiXCR, one entry per CDR3 protein. The sample holds 95,000 to 100,000 distinct CDR3 sequences, around 21% seen once. CDR3 size: 15 residues. V was clipped by 4 bases and J by 5 bases, with 14 bases between them. The germline V gene has CDR1 SGHTA and CDR2 FQGNSA. At least ten counts were recorded for this clonotype.

Here the sequenced sample was PBMCs, taken after low-dose radiotherapy plus immunotherapy. This sequence was found in a male donor with prostate cancer. The rearrangement links TRBV7-2 to TRBJ2-2, with D perhaps being TRBD1 or TRBD2 (6 bases each). In DNA, the CDR3 is TGTGCCAGCAGCTCACTTGGAGGGGGGACCGGGGAGCTGTTTTTT. Protein product: CASSSLGGGTGELFF.